This paragraph covers one TCR beta chain sequence. Data came from immunoSEQ multiplex PCR; TCRdb stores just in-frame clones and leaves some out. The sample has under 40,000 clones; 85% to 95% are singletons. The record originates from a study of blood T cell repertoires in COVID-19. At the level of the study: Spain, Italy and the United States supplied samples that represented acute and convalescent COVID-19. Nucleic acid was either cDNA or gDNA, and it came from T cells, B-cell-depleted T cells, or PBMCs.

This sequence was found in a man in his sixties with active or convalescent COVID-19. The specimen sequenced was peripheral blood.

DNA of the CDR3: TGTGCCAGCAGAAGGGGGCGCAACACTGAAGCTTTCTTT. Protein: CASRRGRNTEAFF. The genes are TRBV6-5 and TRBJ1-1, with 7 bases that match TRBD1. Trimming took 6 bases from V and 2 from J; bases not matched to a gene: 3. The CDR3 runs 13 residues. Germline CDR1 and CDR2: MNHEY and SVGAGI.